This T cell receptor (beta chain) was identified during a study of cytomegalovirus exposure and HLA in healthy donors. Amplification used 60 Vbeta primers and 13 Jbeta primers. Assay: immunoSEQ multiplex PCR; the TCRdb copy retains only in-frame clones and omits some. The profile covers roughly 100,000 clones, with around 77% appearing a single time and roughly 9.6% taken by the ten largest. What was sequenced was PBMCs. The source of this sequence is a male donor in good health and CMV-seropositive.

The CDR3 region is CASSPDRDRTEAFF. CDR3 sequence (DNA): TGTGCCAGCAGTCCGGACAGGGATCGAACTGAAGCTTTCTTT. The chain carries TRBV6-5 and TRBJ1-1, with TRBD1 matching over 8 bases. In germline, CDR1 is MNHEY, CDR2 SVGAGI. The CDR3 spans 14 residues. Unmatched junction bases numbered 7, after V lost 5 bases and J lost 5 bases.